The clone carrying this T cell receptor (beta chain) has a count of ten or more. Co-extracting RNA and DNA was done with roughly 17-32 mg of unsorted bulk tissue as input. This sample was included in a study of tumor-infiltrating lymphocytes in primary liver carcinoma. Trimming pared 6 bases from V and 5 bases from J, leaving 28 bases between. The CDR3 totals 19 residues. Per the germline V gene, CDR1 is MNHNS and CDR2 is SASEGT. With a constant-region primer, TCR beta cDNA was made from 450 to 550 ng of total RNA. Researchers made the TCR beta libraries by running three nested multiplex PCR rounds with slightly modified ARM-PCR. Amplification in the first two PCR rounds was performed using TRBV1-TRBV30 forward primers and a C-beta reverse primer for 10 cycles each. MiXCR, applied by TCRdb to the multiplex PCR reads, yields one record per CDR3 protein. This sample has about 120,000 distinct CDR3 sequences; 50% to 70% occur once, and the top ten carry roughly 8.8%.

This sequence originates from an older woman with primary liver carcinoma and hepatitis B virus infection. V and J are TRBV6-1 and TRBJ2-2; maybe TRBD2 (5 bases). The sample taken for sequencing was liver tumor tissue from sampling region 1. Subset indicated: tumor region T1, superior pole. The CDR3, as DNA: TGTGCCAGCAGCCCCCTTCCACAGACGTCCCTTCGCGGGACCGGGGAGCTGTTTTTT. It translates to CASSPLPQTSLRGTGELFF.